Listed below are T cell receptor beta chains from one sample, sequenced in a study of blood T cell repertoires in COVID-19. Generated by immunoSEQ multiplex PCR, the TCRdb table keeps only in-frame clones and is missing some. This table holds around 150,000 clones, 65% to 90% found once. Material for sequencing was peripheral blood. The origin of the receptors is a man in his 70s with acute or convalescent COVID-19. CDR3s include the opening cysteine and the closing phenylalanine or tryptophan. Fields, in order: J gene, D gene, V gene, clone size, CDR3 protein, CDR3 DNA. D genes are given only for firm matches. Clone size is not always given. Where it is, it says once, few, many or a class for expanded clones.

>TRBJ2-6|.|TRBV19|.
CASISGVGGANVLTF
TGTGCCAGTATCTCAGGGGTAGGGGGGGCCAACGTCCTGACTTTC
>TRBJ2-5|TRBD1|TRBV19|many
CASGNGGTGKGETQYF
TGTGCCAGTGGAAACGGGGGGACAGGGAAAGGGGAGACCCAGTACTTC
>TRBJ2-7|TRBD1|TRBV7-8|.
CASSFAGGYEQYF
TGTGCCAGCAGCTTCGCAGGGGGATACGAGCAGTACTTC
>TRBJ1-2|TRBD1|TRBV19|.
CASILQAPRQGGGYTF
TGTGCCAGTATCCTTCAGGCACCCAGACAGGGTGGCGGCTACACCTTC
>TRBJ2-5|TRBD1|TRBV24-1|.
CATSESGQGETQETQYF
TGTGCCACCAGTGAAAGTGGACAGGGGGAGACCCAAGAGACCCAGTACTTC
>TRBJ2-3|.|TRBV6-1|.
CASSEAGLGGVHTQYF
TGTGCCAGCAGTGAAGCTGGACTAGGGGGTGTGCATACGCAGTATTTT
>TRBJ2-1|TRBD1|TRBV4-2|.
CASSQDPHWGQGASEQFF
TGTGCCAGCAGCCAAGACCCACACTGGGGACAGGGGGCATCTGAGCAGTTCTTC
>TRBJ2-5|.|TRBV5-1|.
CASSLFASEGAGETQYF
TGCGCCAGCAGCTTGTTCGCTAGCGAGGGGGCGGGAGAGACCCAGTACTTC
>TRBJ2-3|.|TRBV30|.
CAWRFGVSTDTQYF
TGTGCCTGGAGGTTCGGGGTGAGCACAGATACGCAGTATTTT
>TRBJ2-7|.|TRBV30|.
CAFGSSSYEQYF
TGTGCCTTCGGGAGTAGCTCCTACGAGCAGTACTTC
>TRBJ2-5|.|TRBV20-1|.
CSARAQETQYF
TGCAGTGCTAGGGCCCAAGAGACCCAGTACTTC
>TRBJ2-1|.|TRBV11-3|.
CASKQGASSNEQFF
TGTGCCAGCAAACAAGGGGCCAGTAGTAATGAGCAGTTCTTC
>TRBJ2-7|TRBD2|TRBV7-9|.
CASSLTGGPTAQYF
TGTGCCAGCAGCTTAACGGGGGGGCCTACGGCGCAGTACTTC
>TRBJ2-2|TRBD1|TRBV28|.
CASSSRQGYTGELFF
TGTGCCAGCAGTTCCCGACAGGGATACACCGGGGAGCTGTTTTTT
>TRBJ1-1|TRBD1|TRBV9|.
CASNQITGAEAFF
TGTGCCAGCAACCAAATTACAGGGGCTGAAGCTTTCTTT
>TRBJ1-5|TRBD1|TRBV29-1|.
CSVGTGVNQPQHF
TGCAGCGTTGGGACAGGAGTAAATCAGCCCCAGCATTTT
>TRBJ2-1|TRBD2|TRBV9|.
CASSPQMGLAGVYNEQFF
TGTGCCAGCAGCCCCCAAATGGGGCTAGCGGGAGTCTACAATGAGCAGTTCTTC
>TRBJ1-1|.|TRBV19|.
CASAQGMNTEAFF
TGTGCCAGTGCACAGGGTATGAACACTGAAGCTTTCTTT
>TRBJ2-2|TRBD2|TRBV11-3|.
CASSLLLASHGELFF
TGTGCCAGCAGCTTACTACTAGCGTCGCACGGGGAGCTGTTTTTT
>TRBJ2-7|TRBD1|TRBV5-1|once
CASRGQGSSYEQYF
TGCGCCAGCAGAGGACAGGGAAGTTCCTACGAGCAGTACTTC
>TRBJ2-3|.|TRBV7-2|.
CASSLIRDTQYF
TGTGCCAGCAGCCTAATCCGAGATACGCAGTATTTT
>TRBJ2-7|.|TRBV28|.
CASSPQTVTYEQYF
TGTGCCAGCAGTCCCCAGACAGTGACCTACGAGCAGTACTTC
>TRBJ2-6|TRBD1|TRBV5-1|once
CASSSGQGALNVLTF
TGCGCCAGCAGCTCCGGACAGGGGGCTCTCAACGTCCTGACTTTC
>TRBJ1-2|.|TRBV7-9|once
CASSQGVTFYYGYTF
TGTGCCAGCAGCCAAGGGGTCACTTTTTATTATGGCTACACCTTC
>TRBJ2-5|.|TRBV28|.
CAASRSAGHQETQYF
TGTGCCGCGTCCCGGTCTGCGGGCCACCAAGAGACCCAGTACTTC